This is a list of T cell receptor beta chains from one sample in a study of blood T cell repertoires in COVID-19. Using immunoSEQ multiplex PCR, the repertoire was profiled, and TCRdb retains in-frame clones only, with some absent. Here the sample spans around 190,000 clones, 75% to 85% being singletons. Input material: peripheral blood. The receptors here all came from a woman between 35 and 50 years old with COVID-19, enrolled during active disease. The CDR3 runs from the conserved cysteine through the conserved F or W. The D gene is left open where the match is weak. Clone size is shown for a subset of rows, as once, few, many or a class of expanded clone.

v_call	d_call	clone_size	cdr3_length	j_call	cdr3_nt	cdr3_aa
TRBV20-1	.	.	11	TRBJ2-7	TGCAGTGCTAGTTTGAGGAACGAGCAGTACTTC	CSASLRNEQYF
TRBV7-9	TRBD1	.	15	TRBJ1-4	TGTGCCAGCAGCTTAAGCCCGGCACAGGGGGAAAAACTGTTTTTT	CASSLSPAQGEKLFF
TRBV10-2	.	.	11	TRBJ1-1	TGCGCCAGCAGGAGTGGCACTGAAGCTTTCTTT	CASRSGTEAFF
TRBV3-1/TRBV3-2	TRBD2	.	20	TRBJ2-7	TGTGCCAGCAGCCAAGATCGCTTGGGCCCGGTCGCGGGAGGTCTGGGCGAGCAGTACTTC	CASSQDRLGPVAGGLGEQYF
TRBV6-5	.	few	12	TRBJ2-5	TGTGCCAGCAGCAGACATAAAGAGACCCAGTACTTC	CASSRHKETQYF
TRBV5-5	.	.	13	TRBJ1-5	TGTGCCAGCTTGGGGGCGCCTGGTCAGCCCCAGCATTTT	CASLGAPGQPQHF
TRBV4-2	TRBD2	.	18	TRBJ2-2	TGTGCCAGCAGCCAAGCACTAGCGGGAGGGCCGGACACCGGGGAGCTGTTTTTT	CASSQALAGGPDTGELFF
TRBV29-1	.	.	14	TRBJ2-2	TGCAGCGTGCCCGGGGGTTTACGAACCGGGGAGCTGTTTTTT	CSVPGGLRTGELFF
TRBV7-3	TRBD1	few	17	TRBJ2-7	TGTGCCAGCAGCCACACGACTCCGGGACAGGGGACTAAAGAGCAGTACTTC	CASSHTTPGQGTKEQYF
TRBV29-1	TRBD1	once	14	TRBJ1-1	TGCAGCGTTGGGAGACAGGGAGGTGACACTGAAGCTTTCTTT	CSVGRQGGDTEAFF
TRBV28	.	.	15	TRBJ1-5	TGTGCCAGCAGCCCAGGCGGGGTAAGCAATCAGCCCCAGCATTTT	CASSPGGVSNQPQHF
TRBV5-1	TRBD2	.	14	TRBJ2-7	TGCGCCAGCAGCTTTTGGGAGGGAGTGAACGAGCAGTACTTC	CASSFWEGVNEQYF
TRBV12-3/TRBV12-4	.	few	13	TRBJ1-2	TGTGCTACCTCCGAAGGGGCCCGGTATGGCTACACCTTC	CATSEGARYGYTF
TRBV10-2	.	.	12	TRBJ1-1	TGCGCCACTCTTCAGGGAGGCACTGAAGCTTTCTTT	CATLQGGTEAFF
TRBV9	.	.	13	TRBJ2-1	TGTGCCAGCAGCCCCCTAGGAGGCGATGAGCAGTTCTTC	CASSPLGGDEQFF
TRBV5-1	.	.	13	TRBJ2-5	TGCGCCAGCAGCTTGGTCGGCCAAGAGACCCAGTACTTC	CASSLVGQETQYF
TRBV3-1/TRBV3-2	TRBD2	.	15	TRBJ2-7	TGTGCCAGCAGCCAAGTAGGGCGGGAGTCGGCCGAGCAGTACTTC	CASSQVGRESAEQYF
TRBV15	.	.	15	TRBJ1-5	TGTGCCACCAGCGGCCAGACGGGTATTGGGCAGCCCCAGCATTTT	CATSGQTGIGQPQHF
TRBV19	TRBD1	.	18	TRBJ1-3	TGTGCCAGTAGCCGATCGACAGGGTCCCTCCCAGGTGGAAACACCATATATTTT	CASSRSTGSLPGGNTIYF
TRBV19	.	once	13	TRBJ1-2	TGTGCCAGTACCCCCGGACAGCGCTATGGCTACACCTTC	CASTPGQRYGYTF
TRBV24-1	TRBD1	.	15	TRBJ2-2	TGTGCCACCAGTGTTGGGACAGGGGTCACCGGGGAGCTGTTTTTT	CATSVGTGVTGELFF
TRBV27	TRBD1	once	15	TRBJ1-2	TGTGCCAGCAGCCCAACCGGGACAGGGGTTTATGGCTACACCTTC	CASSPTGTGVYGYTF
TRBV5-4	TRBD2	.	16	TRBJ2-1	TGTGCCAGCAGCGCGGGACTAGCGGGGGGCTACAATGAGCAGTTCTTC	CASSAGLAGGYNEQFF